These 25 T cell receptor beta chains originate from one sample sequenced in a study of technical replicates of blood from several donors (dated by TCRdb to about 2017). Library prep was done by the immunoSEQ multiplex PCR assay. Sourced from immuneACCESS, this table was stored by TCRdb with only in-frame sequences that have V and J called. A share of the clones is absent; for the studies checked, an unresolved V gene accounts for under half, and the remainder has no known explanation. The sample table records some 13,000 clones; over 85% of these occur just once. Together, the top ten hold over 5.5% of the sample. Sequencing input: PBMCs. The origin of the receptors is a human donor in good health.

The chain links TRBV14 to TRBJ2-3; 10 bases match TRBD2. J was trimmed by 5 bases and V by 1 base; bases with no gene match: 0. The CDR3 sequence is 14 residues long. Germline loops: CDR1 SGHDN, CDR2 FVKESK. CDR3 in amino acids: CASSQVAGGDTQYF. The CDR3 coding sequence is TGTGCCAGCAGCCAAGTAGCGGGAGGAGATACGCAGTATTTT.

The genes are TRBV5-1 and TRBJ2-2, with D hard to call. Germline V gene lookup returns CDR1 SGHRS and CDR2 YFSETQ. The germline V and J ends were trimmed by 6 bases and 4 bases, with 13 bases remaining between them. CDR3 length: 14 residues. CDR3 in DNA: TGCGCCAGCACAGTCCAGGTCGGCACCGGGGAGCTGTTTTTT. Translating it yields CASTVQVGTGELFF.

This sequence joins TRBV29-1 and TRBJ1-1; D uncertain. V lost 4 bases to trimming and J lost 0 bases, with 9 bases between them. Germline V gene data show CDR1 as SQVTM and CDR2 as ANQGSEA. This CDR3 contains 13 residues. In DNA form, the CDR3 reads TGCAGCGTTGTTAAACAGATGAACACTGAAGCTTTCTTT. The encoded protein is CSVVKQMNTEAFF.

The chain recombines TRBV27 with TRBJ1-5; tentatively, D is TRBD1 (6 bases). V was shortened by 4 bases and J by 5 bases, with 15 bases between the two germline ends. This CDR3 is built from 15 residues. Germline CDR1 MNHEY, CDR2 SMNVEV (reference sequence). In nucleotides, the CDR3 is TGTGCCAGCAGTTCCTTCCGGACAGACGATCAGCCCCAGCATTTT. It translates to CASSSFRTDDQPQHF.

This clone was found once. The CDR3 reads CASSQDWTGARRGANVLTF. CDR3 bases: TGTGCCAGCAGCCAAGATTGGACAGGGGCGCGTCGTGGGGCCAACGTCCTGACTTTC. J is TRBJ2-6 and V is TRBV14; 9 nucleotides agree with TRBD1. V was clipped by 0 bases and J by 3 bases; unmatched bases: 9. Germline V gene lookup returns CDR1 SGHDN and CDR2 FVKESK. This CDR3 is 19 amino acids long.

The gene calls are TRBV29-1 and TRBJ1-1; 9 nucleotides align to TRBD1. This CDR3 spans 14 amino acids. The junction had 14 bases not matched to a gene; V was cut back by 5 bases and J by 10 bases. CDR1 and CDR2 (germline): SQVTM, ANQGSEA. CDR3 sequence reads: CSVSPPGQGSGAFF. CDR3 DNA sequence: TGCAGCGTTTCCCCTCCGGGACAGGGATCCGGAGCTTTCTTT.

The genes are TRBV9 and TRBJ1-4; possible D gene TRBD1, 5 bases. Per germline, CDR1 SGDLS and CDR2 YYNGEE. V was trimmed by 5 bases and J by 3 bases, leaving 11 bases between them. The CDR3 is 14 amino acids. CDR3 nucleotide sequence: TGTGCCAGCAGTGGGGGGACTGCTAATGAAAAACTGTTTTTT. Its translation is CASSGGTANEKLFF.

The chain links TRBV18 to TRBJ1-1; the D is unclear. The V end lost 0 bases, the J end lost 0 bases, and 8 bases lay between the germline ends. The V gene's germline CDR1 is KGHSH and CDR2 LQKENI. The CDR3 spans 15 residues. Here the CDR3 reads CASSPPQVMNTEAFF. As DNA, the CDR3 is TGTGCCAGCTCACCACCGCAGGTTATGAACACTGAAGCTTTCTTT.

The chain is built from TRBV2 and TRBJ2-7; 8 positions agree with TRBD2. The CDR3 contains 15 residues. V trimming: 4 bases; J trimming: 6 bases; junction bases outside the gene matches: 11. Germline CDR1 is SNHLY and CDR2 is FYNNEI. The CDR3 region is CASSGAGGTPSEQYF. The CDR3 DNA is TGTGCCAGCAGTGGGGCGGGAGGCACCCCGAGCGAGCAGTACTTC. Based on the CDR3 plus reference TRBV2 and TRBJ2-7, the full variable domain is EPEVTQTPSHQVTQMGQEVILRCVPISNHLYFYWYRQILGQKVEFLVSFYNNEISEKSEIFDDQFSVERPDGSNFTLKIRSTKLEDSAMYFCASSGAGGTPSEQYFGPGTRLTVT.

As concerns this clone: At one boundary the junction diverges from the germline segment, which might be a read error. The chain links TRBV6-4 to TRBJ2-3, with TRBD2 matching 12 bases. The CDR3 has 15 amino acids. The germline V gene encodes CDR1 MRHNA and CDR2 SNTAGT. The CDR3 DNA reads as TGTGCCAGCACCCCGACTAGCGGGAGCACGGATACGCAGTATTTT. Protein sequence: CASTPTSGSTDTQYF.

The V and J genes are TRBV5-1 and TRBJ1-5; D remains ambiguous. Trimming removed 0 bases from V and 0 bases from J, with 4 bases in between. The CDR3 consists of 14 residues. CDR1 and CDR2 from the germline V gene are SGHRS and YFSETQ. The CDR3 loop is CASSLDSSNQPQHF. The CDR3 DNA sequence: TGCGCCAGCAGCTTGGACAGTAGCAATCAGCCCCAGCATTTT.

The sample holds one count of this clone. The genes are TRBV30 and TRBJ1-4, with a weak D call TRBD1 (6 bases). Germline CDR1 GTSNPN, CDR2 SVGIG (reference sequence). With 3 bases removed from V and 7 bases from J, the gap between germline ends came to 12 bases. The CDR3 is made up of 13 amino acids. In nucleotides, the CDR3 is TGTGCCTGGAGCCGACAGGCTGCTGAAAAACTGTTTTTT. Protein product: CAWSRQAAEKLFF. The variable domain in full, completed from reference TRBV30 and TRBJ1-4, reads SQTIHQWPATLVQPVGSPLSLECTVEGTSNPNLYWYRQAAGRGLQLLFYSVGIGQISSEVPQNLSASRPQDRQFILSSKKLLLSDSGFYLCAWSRQAAEKLFFGSGTQLSVL.

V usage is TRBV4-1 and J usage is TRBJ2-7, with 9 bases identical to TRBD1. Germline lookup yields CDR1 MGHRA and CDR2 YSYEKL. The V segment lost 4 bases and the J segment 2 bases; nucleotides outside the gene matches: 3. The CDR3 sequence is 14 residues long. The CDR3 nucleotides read TGCGCCAGCAGCCCCGACAGGGGGACCTACGAGCAGTACTTC. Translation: CASSPDRGTYEQYF.

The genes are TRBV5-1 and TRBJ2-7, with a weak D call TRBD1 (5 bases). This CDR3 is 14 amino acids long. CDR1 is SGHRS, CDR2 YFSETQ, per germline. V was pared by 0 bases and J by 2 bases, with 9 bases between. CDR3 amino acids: CASSLAQGPYEQYF. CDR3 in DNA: TGCGCCAGCAGCTTGGCGCAGGGTCCCTACGAGCAGTACTTC.

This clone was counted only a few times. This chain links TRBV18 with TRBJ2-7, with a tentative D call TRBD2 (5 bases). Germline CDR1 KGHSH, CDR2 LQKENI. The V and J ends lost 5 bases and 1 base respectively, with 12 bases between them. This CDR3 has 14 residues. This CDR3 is CASSSGVGSYEQYF. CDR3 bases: TGTGCCAGCTCATCCGGGGTCGGGTCCTACGAGCAGTACTTC.

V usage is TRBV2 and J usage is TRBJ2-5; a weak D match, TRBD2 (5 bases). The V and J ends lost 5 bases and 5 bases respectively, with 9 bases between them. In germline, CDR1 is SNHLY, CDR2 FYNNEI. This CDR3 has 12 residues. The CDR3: CASSLARETQYF. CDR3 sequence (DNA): TGTGCCAGCAGTTTAGCGCGGGAGACCCAGTACTTC.

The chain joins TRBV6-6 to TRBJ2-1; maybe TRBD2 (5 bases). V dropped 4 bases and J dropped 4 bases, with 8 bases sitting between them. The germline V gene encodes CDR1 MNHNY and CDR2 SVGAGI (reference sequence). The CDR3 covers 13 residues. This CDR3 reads CASSLTTYNEQFF. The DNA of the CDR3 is TGTGCCAGCAGTTTGACTACATACAATGAGCAGTTCTTC.

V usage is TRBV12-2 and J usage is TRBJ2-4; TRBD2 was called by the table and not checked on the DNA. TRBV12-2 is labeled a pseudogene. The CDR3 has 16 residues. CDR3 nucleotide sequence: TGTGCAAGTCGCCTACCTCCGGGGGAGTTGGGAAACATTCAGTACTTC. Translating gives CASRLPPGELGNIQYF.

CDR3 nucleotide sequence: TGTGCCAGTAGTATGGTTGCTAGCGGGGGATACTCCTACGAGCAGTACTTC. Encoded protein: CASSMVASGGYSYEQYF. This sequence joins TRBV19 and TRBJ2-7, with 10 bases identical to TRBD2. The germline CDR1 and CDR2 sequences are LNHDA and SQIVND (reference sequence). V shed 3 bases, J shed 0 bases, and the junction held 8 bases outside the gene matches. This CDR3 is 17 amino acids long.

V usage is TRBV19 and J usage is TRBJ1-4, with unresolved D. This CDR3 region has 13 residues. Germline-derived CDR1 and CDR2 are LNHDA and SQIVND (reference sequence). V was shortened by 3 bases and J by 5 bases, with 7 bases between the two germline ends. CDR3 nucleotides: TGTGCCAGTAGTATCGTCTCCAATGAAAAACTGTTTTTT. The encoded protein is CASSIVSNEKLFF.

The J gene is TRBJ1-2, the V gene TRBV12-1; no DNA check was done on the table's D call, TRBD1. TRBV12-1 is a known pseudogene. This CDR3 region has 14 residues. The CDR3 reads CASSYNRVNYGYTF. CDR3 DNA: TGTGCCAGCAGCTATAACAGGGTCAACTATGGCTACACCTTC.

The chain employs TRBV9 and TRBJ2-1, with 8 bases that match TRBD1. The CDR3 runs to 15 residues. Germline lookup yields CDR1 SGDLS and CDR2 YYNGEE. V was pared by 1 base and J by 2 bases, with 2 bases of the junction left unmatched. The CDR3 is CASSVTGGPYNEQFF. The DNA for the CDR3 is TGTGCCAGCAGCGTAACAGGGGGACCCTACAATGAGCAGTTCTTC.

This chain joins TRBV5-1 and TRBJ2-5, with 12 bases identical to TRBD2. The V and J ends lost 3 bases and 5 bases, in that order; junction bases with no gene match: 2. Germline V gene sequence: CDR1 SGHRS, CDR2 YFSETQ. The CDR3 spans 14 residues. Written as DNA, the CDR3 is TGCGCCAGCAGCTCTACTAGCGGGAGGGAGACCCAGTACTTC. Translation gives CASSSTSGRETQYF.

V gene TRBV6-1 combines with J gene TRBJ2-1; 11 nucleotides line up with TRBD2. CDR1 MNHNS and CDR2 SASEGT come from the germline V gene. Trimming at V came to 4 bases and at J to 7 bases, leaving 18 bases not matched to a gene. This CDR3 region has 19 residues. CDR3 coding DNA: TGTGCCAGCAGTGGTTGGGTAGCGGGAGGGCTAGGGATCAAGAATGAGCAGTTCTTC. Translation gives CASSGWVAGGLGIKNEQFF.

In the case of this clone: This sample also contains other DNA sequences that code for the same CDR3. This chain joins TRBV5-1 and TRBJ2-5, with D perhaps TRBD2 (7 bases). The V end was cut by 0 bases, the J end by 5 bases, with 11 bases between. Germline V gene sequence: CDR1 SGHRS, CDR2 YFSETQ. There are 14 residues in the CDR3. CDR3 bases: TGCGCCAGCAGCTTGGCCGGGGGGCGGGAGACCCAGTACTTC. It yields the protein CASSLAGGRETQYF.